This T cell receptor (beta chain) was captured in a study of cytomegalovirus exposure and HLA in healthy donors. The germline V and J ends were trimmed by 4 bases and 3 bases, with 16 bases remaining between them. The CDR3 totals 16 residues. CDR1 and CDR2 from the germline V gene are SGHDT and YYEEEE. PCR used 60 Vbeta primers and 13 Jbeta primers. Measured with immunoSEQ multiplex PCR; TCRdb has only the in-frame clones, and not every one. Found here are 40,000 or so clones, approximately 72% of them singletons; the top ten hold around 3.5%. This TCR came from a woman in her twenties or thirties in good health and CMV-seronegative. The rearrangement links TRBV5-6 to TRBJ2-2; possibly TRBD2 for D (6 bases). Sequenced material: PBMCs. This CDR3 is CASSEGLRTYTGELFF. CDR3 nucleotide sequence: TGTGCCAGCAGCGAGGGACTCAGAACCTACACCGGGGAGCTGTTTTTT.